Sequencing of this T cell receptor beta chain was carried out in a study of blood T cell repertoires in COVID-19. Background on the study: The origin of the acute and convalescent COVID-19 samples was the United States, Italy and Spain. T cells, B-cell-depleted T cells, or PBMCs provided the cDNA or gDNA that served as material.

Authors' methods: Estimates of nucleated cell counts were drawn from the amplification of reference gene primers. Some clones are missing from TCRdb's copy, which holds only in-frame ones; the method was immunoSEQ multiplex PCR. The V and J calls and clone size were taken over from that table, and D and trimming were inferred from the DNA. This sample yields hundreds of thousands of clones, of which around 90% are seen a single time; 5.5% to 8% belongs to the top ten. V lost 5 bases and J 6 bases, leaving 26 bases between the germline ends. CDR1 MNHNY and CDR2 SVGAGI come from the germline V gene (reference sequence). The length of the CDR3 is 18 residues.

Sequenced material: peripheral blood. The sequence came from a man aged 60-69 years who had recovered from COVID-19. The gene calls are TRBV6-6 and TRBJ1-5; a weak D match, TRBD1 (5 bases). CDR3 bases: TGTGCCAGCAGTCGCGTACCTACTACGAATCAGGGTTCTCAGCCCCAGCATTTT. Protein product: CASSRVPTTNQGSQPQHF.